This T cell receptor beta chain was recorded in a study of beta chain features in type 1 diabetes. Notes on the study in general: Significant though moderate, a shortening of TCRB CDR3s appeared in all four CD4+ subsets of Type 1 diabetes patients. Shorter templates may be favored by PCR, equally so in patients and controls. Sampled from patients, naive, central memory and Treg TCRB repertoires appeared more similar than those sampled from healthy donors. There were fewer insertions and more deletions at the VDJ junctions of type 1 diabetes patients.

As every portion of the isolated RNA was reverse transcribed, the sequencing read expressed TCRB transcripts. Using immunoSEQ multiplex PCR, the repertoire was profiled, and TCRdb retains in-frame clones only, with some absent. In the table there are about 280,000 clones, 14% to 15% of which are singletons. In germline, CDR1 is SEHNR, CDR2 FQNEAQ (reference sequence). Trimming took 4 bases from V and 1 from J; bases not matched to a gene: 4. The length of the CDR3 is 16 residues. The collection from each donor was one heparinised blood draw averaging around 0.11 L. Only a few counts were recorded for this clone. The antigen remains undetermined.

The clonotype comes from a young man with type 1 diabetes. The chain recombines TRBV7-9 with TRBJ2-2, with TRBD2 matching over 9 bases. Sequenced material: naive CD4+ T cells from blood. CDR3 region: CASSSPSGKNTGELFF. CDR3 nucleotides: TGTGCCAGCAGCTCCCCTAGCGGGAAGAACACCGGGGAGCTGTTTTTT. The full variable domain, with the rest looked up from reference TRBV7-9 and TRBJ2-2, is DTGVSQNPRHKITKRGQNVTFRCDPISEHNRLYWYRQTLGQGPEFLTYFQNEAQLEKSRLLSDRFSAERPKGSFSTLEIQRTEQGDSAMYLCASSSPSGKNTGELFFGEGSRLTVL.